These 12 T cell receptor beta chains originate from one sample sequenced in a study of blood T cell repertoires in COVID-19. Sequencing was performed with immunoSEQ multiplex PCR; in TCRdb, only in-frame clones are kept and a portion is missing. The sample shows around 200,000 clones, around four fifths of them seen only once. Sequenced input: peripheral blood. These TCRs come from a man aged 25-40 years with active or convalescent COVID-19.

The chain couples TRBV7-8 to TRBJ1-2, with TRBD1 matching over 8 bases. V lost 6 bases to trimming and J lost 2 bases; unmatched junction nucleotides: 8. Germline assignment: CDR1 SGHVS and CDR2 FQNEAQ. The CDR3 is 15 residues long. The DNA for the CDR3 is TGTGCCAGCAGTACCCACCAGGGGGCGAACTATGGCTACACCTTC. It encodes CASSTHQGANYGYTF.

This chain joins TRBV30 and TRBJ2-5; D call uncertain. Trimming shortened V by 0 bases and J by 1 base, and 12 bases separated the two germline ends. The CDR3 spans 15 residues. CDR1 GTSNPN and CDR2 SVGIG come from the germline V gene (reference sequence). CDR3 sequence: CAWSVRSGAQETQYF. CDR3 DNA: TGTGCCTGGAGTGTACGGTCGGGTGCCCAAGAGACCCAGTACTTC.

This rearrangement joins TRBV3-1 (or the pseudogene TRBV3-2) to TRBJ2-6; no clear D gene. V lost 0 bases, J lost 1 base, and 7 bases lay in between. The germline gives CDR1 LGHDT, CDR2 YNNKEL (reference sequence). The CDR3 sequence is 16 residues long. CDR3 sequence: CASSQESSSGANVLTF. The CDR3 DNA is TGTGCCAGCAGCCAAGAGAGTTCGTCTGGGGCCAACGTCCTGACTTTC.

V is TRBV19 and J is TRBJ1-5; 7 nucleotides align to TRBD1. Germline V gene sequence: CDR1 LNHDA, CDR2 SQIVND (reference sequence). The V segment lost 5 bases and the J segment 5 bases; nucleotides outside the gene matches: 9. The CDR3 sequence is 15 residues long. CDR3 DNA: TGTGCCAGTAGTGACCGGGACAGCCCTTATCAGCCCCAGCATTTT. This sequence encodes CASSDRDSPYQPQHF.

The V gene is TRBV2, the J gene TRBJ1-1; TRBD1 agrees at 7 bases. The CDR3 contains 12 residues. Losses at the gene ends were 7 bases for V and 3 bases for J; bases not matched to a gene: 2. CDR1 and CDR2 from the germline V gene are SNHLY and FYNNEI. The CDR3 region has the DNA TGTGCCAGCAATACAGGGGACACTGAAGCTTTCTTT. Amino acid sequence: CASNTGDTEAFF. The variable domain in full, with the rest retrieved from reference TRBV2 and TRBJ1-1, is EPEVTQTPSHQVTQMGQEVILRCVPISNHLYFYWYRQILGQKVEFLVSFYNNEISEKSEIFDDQFSVERPDGSNFTLKIRSTKLEDSAMYFCASNTGDTEAFFGQGTRLTVV.

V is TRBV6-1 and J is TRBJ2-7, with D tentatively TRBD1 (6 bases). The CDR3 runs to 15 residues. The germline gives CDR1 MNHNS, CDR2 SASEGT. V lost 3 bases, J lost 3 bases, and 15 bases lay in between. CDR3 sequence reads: CASSEERTASYEQYV. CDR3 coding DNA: TGTGCCAGCAGTGAGGAGAGGACAGCCAGCTACGAGCAGTACGTC.

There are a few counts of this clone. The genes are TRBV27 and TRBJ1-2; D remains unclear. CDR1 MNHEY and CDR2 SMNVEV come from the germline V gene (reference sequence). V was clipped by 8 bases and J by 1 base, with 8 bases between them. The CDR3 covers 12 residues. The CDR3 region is CASLPCNYGYTF. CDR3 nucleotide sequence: TGTGCCAGCCTCCCTTGTAACTATGGCTACACCTTC.

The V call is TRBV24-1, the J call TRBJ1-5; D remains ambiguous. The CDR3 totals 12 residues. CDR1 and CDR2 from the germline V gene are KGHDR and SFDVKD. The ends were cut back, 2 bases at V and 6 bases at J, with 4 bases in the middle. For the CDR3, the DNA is TGTGCCACCAGTGATTCAGTTCAGCCCCAGCATTTT. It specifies CATSDSVQPQHF.

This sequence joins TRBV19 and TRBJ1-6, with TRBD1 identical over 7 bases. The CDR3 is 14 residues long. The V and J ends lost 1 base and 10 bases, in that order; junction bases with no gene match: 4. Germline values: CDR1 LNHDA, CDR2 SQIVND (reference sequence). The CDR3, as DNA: TGTGCCAGTAGTATAGGGACAGGTGCATCACCCCTCCACTTT. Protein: CASSIGTGASPLHF.

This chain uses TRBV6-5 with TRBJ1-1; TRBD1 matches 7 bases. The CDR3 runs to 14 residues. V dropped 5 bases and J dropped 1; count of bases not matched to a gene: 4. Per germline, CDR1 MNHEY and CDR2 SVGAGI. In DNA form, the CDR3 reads TGTGCCAGCAGTCCTGGGACAGCGAACACTGAAGCTTTCTTT. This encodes CASSPGTANTEAFF.

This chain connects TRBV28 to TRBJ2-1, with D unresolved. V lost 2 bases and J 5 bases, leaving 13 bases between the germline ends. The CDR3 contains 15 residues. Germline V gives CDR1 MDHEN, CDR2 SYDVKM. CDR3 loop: CASSLGGIGDNEQFF. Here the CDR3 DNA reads TGTGCCAGCAGTTTAGGCGGAATTGGAGACAATGAGCAGTTCTTC. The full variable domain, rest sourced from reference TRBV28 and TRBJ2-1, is DVKVTQSSRYLVKRTGEKVFLECVQDMDHENMFWYRQDPGLGLRLIYFSYDVKMKEKGDIPEGYSVSREKKERFSLILESASTNQTSMYLCASSLGGIGDNEQFFGPGTRLTVL.

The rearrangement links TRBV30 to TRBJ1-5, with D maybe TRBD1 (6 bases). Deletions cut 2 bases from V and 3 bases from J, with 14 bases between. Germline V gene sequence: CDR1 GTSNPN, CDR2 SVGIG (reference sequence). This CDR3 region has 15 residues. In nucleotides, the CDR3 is TGTGCCTGGAGTACTACAGGGATCTCCAATCAGCCCCAGCATTTT. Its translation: CAWSTTGISNQPQHF.